These 16 T cell receptor beta chains originate from one sample sequenced in a study of T cells in localized non-small cell lung cancer. The method was immunoSEQ multiplex PCR; TCRdb's version includes in-frame clones alone and lacks a portion of them. The sample has 86,000 or so clones, approximately 84% seen once. Here the sequenced sample was peripheral blood, taken before any cancer treatment. The source of these receptors is a man between 40 and 70 years old with stage I lung adenocarcinoma.

The chain has TRBV6-1 and TRBJ2-7; 8 positions agree with TRBD1. The CDR3 runs to 17 residues. Germline CDR1 MNHNS, CDR2 SASEGT. J was trimmed by 6 bases and V by 1 base; bases with no gene match: 14. DNA of the CDR3: TGTGCCAGCAGTGAAGGTCACAGGGGGGAACAGCCTACCGAGCAGTACTTC. It is translated as CASSEGHRGEQPTEQYF.

V gene TRBV28 combines with J gene TRBJ2-3, with D unclear. Germline V gives CDR1 MDHEN, CDR2 SYDVKM. Trimming took 5 bases from V and 0 from J, leaving 6 bases between them. The CDR3 is made up of 13 amino acids. CDR3 in amino acids: CASSTTSTDTQYF. The CDR3 DNA is TGTGCCAGCAGTACGACTAGCACAGATACGCAGTATTTT.

V and J are TRBV5-1 and TRBJ2-1; a weak D match, TRBD1 (6 bases). The V end was cut by 4 bases, the J end by 7 bases, with 12 bases between. In germline, CDR1 is SGHRS, CDR2 YFSETQ. This CDR3 region has 13 residues. For the CDR3, the DNA is TGCGCCAGCAGCCTAGACAGGCTAAATGAGCAGTTCTTC. Translated, it gives CASSLDRLNEQFF.

V is TRBV6-4 and J is TRBJ2-2, with unresolved D. Germline V CDR1 and CDR2: MRHNA, SNTAGT. V lost 8 bases and J 7 bases, leaving 8 bases between the germline ends. This CDR3 has 11 residues. The CDR3 sequence: CASQGYGELFF. The CDR3, as DNA: TGTGCCAGCCAAGGATACGGGGAGCTGTTTTTT.

This rearrangement joins TRBV6-6 to TRBJ1-3, with D perhaps matching TRBD1 (5 bases). Germline V CDR1 and CDR2: MNHNY, SVGAGI (reference sequence). The length of the CDR3 is 16 residues. V shed 4 bases and J shed 0 bases, with 13 bases lying between them. Here the CDR3 DNA reads TGTGCCAGCAGTTCCACTTTGAGGGGCTCTGGAAACACCATATATTTT. Translated, it gives CASSSTLRGSGNTIYF.

This clone is a singleton in its sample. This chain connects TRBV30 to TRBJ1-5; 7 nucleotides line up with TRBD1. The CDR3 runs 15 residues. Per germline, CDR1 GTSNPN and CDR2 SVGIG (reference sequence). J was trimmed by 4 bases and V by 2 bases; bases with no gene match: 8. DNA for the CDR3: TGTGCCTGGAGTATGAAGACAGGGATAAATCAGCCCCAGCATTTT. Encoded protein: CAWSMKTGINQPQHF. The whole variable domain, filled in from reference TRBV30 and TRBJ1-5, reads SQTIHQWPATLVQPVGSPLSLECTVEGTSNPNLYWYRQAAGRGLQLLFYSVGIGQISSEVPQNLSASRPQDRQFILSSKKLLLSDSGFYLCAWSMKTGINQPQHFGDGTRLSIL.

This clone was seen a single time. The chain recombines TRBV7-2 with TRBJ2-1; D may be TRBD2 (7 bases). V gave up 1 base and J gave up 3 bases, with 10 bases separating them. Germline assignment: CDR1 SGHTA and CDR2 FQGNSA. The CDR3 has 15 residues. CDR3 sequence: CASSLEGGLYNEQFF. The DNA for the CDR3 is TGTGCCAGCAGCTTAGAGGGGGGGCTCTACAATGAGCAGTTCTTC.

The CDR3 DNA is TGCGCCAGCAGCCCTCCTGGGGCCGCAGGAGACGAGCAGTACTTC. The encoded protein is CASSPPGAAGDEQYF. The genes are TRBV4-1 and TRBJ2-7; TRBD1 might be the D (5 bases). Deletions cut 4 bases from V and 5 bases from J, with 18 bases between. Germline loops: CDR1 MGHRA, CDR2 YSYEKL. This CDR3 spans 15 amino acids.

The V gene is TRBV29-1, the J gene TRBJ2-1; 9 bases match TRBD1. This CDR3 spans 9 amino acids. V dropped 7 bases and J dropped 15; count of bases not matched to a gene: 4. The germline V gene has CDR1 SQVTM and CDR2 ANQGSEA. CDR3 sequence: CSAPGQGFF. The CDR3 DNA reads as TGCAGCGCCCCGGGACAGGGGTTCTTC.

This rearrangement joins TRBV20-1 to TRBJ2-5; D ambiguous. Germline V gives CDR1 DFQATT, CDR2 SNEGSKA (reference sequence). With 8 bases removed from V and 11 bases from J, the gap between germline ends came to 9 bases. The CDR3 sequence is 8 residues long. CDR3 in DNA: TGCAGTCCAGAAGCGCAGTACTTC. Its translation: CSPEAQYF.

The V and J genes are TRBV27 and TRBJ1-2; a weak D match, TRBD1 (6 bases). The CDR3 contains 15 residues. Trimming took 5 bases from V and 5 from J, leaving 18 bases between them. The germline gives CDR1 MNHEY, CDR2 SMNVEV (reference sequence). CDR3 in amino acids: CASSRYRDTIYGYTF. The CDR3, as DNA: TGTGCCAGCAGTCGCTACCGGGACACTATTTATGGCTACACCTTC.

The chain employs TRBV5-4 and TRBJ2-2, with D maybe TRBD2 (7 bases). The CDR3 is 15 amino acids. V was trimmed by 6 bases and J by 5 bases, leaving 17 bases between them. The germline gives CDR1 SGHNT, CDR2 YYREEE (reference sequence). DNA of the CDR3: TGTGCCAGCAACAAGCTGGGGGGGCGAACCGGGGAGCTGTTTTTT. Translation gives CASNKLGGRTGELFF.

This clone was detected only a few times. Here the CDR3 DNA reads TGTGCCACCAAGGGTGGTAGCGGGGCCTCCTACGAGCAGTACTTC. It specifies CATKGGSGASYEQYF. The V and J genes are TRBV27 and TRBJ2-7, with 8 bases that match TRBD2. The ends lost 10 bases at V and 0 bases at J; junction bases unmatched: 11. The CDR3 consists of 15 residues. CDR1 is MNHEY and CDR2 is SMNVEV in the germline V gene (reference sequence).

This chain joins TRBV9 and TRBJ2-7; 7 positions match TRBD1. Germline trimming cut 0 bases from V and 6 bases from J; bases unmatched to any gene: 6. This CDR3 spans 14 amino acids. Germline CDR1 reads SGDLS; CDR2 reads YYNGEE. The CDR3 is CASSVERGLGEQYF. CDR3 bases: TGTGCCAGCAGCGTAGAGAGGGGGCTAGGCGAGCAGTACTTC. The whole variable domain, filled in from reference TRBV9 and TRBJ2-7, reads DSGVTQTPKHLITATGQRVTLRCSPRSGDLSVYWYQQSLDQGLQFLIQYYNGEERAKGNILERFSAQQFPDLHSELNLSSLELGDSALYFCASSVERGLGEQYFGPGTRLTVT.

The chain recombines TRBV27 with TRBJ2-7; D is unresolved. Trimming cost V 6 bases and J 3 bases, with 21 bases left between them. The CDR3 extends over 16 amino acids. The germline gives CDR1 MNHEY, CDR2 SMNVEV (reference sequence). The CDR3 is CASSPTRRPDYYEQYF. CDR3 nucleotide sequence: TGTGCCAGCAGCCCCACCCGTCGCCCGGATTACTACGAGCAGTACTTC.

The chain carries TRBV27 and TRBJ1-1; TRBD1 aligns across 9 bases. The germline V gene encodes CDR1 MNHEY and CDR2 SMNVEV (reference sequence). The CDR3 extends over 14 amino acids. V lost 7 bases, J lost 4 bases, and 7 bases stayed unmatched. CDR3 sequence reads: CASILPGQGTEAFF. The CDR3 region has the DNA TGTGCCAGCATTCTCCCGGGACAGGGCACTGAAGCTTTCTTT.